A selection of T cell receptor beta chains follows, all from one sample in a study of T cell responses to AZD1222 COVID-19 vaccine. The data were produced by immunoSEQ multiplex PCR, yet TCRdb's version contains in-frame clones alone and is incomplete. There are 180,000 or so clones in the sample; roughly nine tenths occur only once, and approximately 1.7% lies in the top ten. Source: peripheral blood, taken 28 days after the second AZD1222 dose. The receptor set was obtained from an adult who received the AZD1222 COVID-19 vaccine. The CDR3 runs from the conserved cysteine through the conserved F or W. The D gene is left open where the match is weak. Rows may omit the clone size; those that give it use once, few, many or a size class.

J gene | V gene | D gene | clone size | CDR3 DNA | CDR3 protein
TRBJ1-1 | TRBV30 | - | - | TGTGCCTGGAGTCTAGGGGGCACTGAAGCTTTCTTT | CAWSLGGTEAFF
TRBJ2-1 | TRBV7-9 | TRBD2 | - | TGTGCCAGCAGCCAGGGACTAGCGGAATTTAATGAGCAGTTCTTC | CASSQGLAEFNEQFF
TRBJ1-1 | TRBV5-5 | - | once | TGTGCCAGCATATCGGCGGGGAACACTGAAGCTTTCTTT | CASISAGNTEAFF
TRBJ1-2 | TRBV5-1 | - | - | TGCGCCAGCAGCTTGGGAGGCCTTGGCTACACCTTC | CASSLGGLGYTF
TRBJ2-2 | TRBV7-2 | TRBD2 | - | TGTGCCAGCAGCCCCCACGGAATAGCGGGGATTTACACCGGGGAGCTGTTTTTT | CASSPHGIAGIYTGELFF
TRBJ2-7 | TRBV10-3 | - | - | TGTGCCATCAGTGATCCCGGGACTCCGTCCTACGAGCAGTACTTC | CAISDPGTPSYEQYF
TRBJ2-1 | TRBV3-1/TRBV3-2 | - | - | TGTGCCAGCAGCCTTGGGGGATTAAACGGGCGAAATGAGCAGTTCTTC | CASSLGGLNGRNEQFF
TRBJ1-2 | TRBV6-5 | - | - | TGTGCCAGCAGTCGACAGAAGATTAACTATGGCTACACCTTC | CASSRQKINYGYTF
TRBJ1-1 | TRBV7-9 | - | - | TGTGCCAGCAGCTTAGTTACAGGTCTGGACACTGAAGCTTTCTTT | CASSLVTGLDTEAFF
TRBJ1-1 | TRBV7-9 | TRBD1 | - | TGTGCCAGCAGCTCCCAGACAGGGGGCGGCACTGAAGCTTTCTTT | CASSSQTGGGTEAFF
TRBJ1-6 | TRBV5-1 | - | - | TGCGCCAGCAGCCTGACCCCAGGGTCTGATAATTCACCCCTCCACTTT | CASSLTPGSDNSPLHF
TRBJ2-7 | TRBV18 | TRBD2 | - | TGTGCCAGCTCACCCGGACAGCGGGGGTCCTACGAGCAGTACTTC | CASSPGQRGSYEQYF
TRBJ1-1 | TRBV5-1 | TRBD1 | once | TGCGCCAGCAGCTCGGGACAGCCAAACACTGAAGCTTTCTTT | CASSSGQPNTEAFF
TRBJ1-5 | TRBV10-3 | - | - | TGTGCCATCAGTGAGAGGGTGAGCAATCAGCCCCAGCATTTT | CAISERVSNQPQHF
TRBJ2-7 | TRBV6-6 | - | - | TGTGCCAGCAGCGTACAGGGAGACGAGCAGTACTTC | CASSVQGDEQYF
TRBJ2-7 | TRBV7-2 | - | - | TGTGCCAGCAGCTTGATGCAGGGTTCCTACGAGCAGTACTTC | CASSLMQGSYEQYF
TRBJ2-7 | TRBV5-4 | - | - | TGTGCCAGCAGCTTGGCCGCGACAGGACCTCCCTACGAGCAGTACTTC | CASSLAATGPPYEQYF
TRBJ1-3 | TRBV30 | - | once | TGTGCCGCTACCTCCTCTGGAAACACCATATATTTT | CAATSSGNTIYF
TRBJ2-7 | TRBV29-1 | TRBD1 | - | TGCAGCGCCGGGACAGCAGATTACGAGCAGTACTTC | CSAGTADYEQYF